A single T cell receptor beta chain is shown here with its context. It lacks a known antigen. Per-base quality was not reported, and no clone a single base away is much larger than it. This record comes from a study of blood T cell repertoires in COVID-19 (dated by TCRdb to 2018 to 2020). Background on the whole study: Samples from collaborators originated in the United States, Italy and Spain and spanned both the acute and convalescent phases of COVID-19. The material from the prospective study consisted of cDNA or gDNA derived from T cells, B-cell-depleted T cells, or PBMCs. The dataset comprised deeply sampled blood TCRbeta repertoires from subjects exposed to, actively infected with, or recovered from COVID-19. The repertoires were released in a freely available public database meant as a resource for research on the immune response to SARS-CoV-2. Samples came from the ongoing ImmuneRACE study (first 160 participants) plus 1,254 subjects from 6 global collaborators. Sample metadata almost always included a de-identified subject ID, COVID-19 status, age in years and sex. Where HLA class I and class II types were available, the types were taken from metadata supplied by the sample provider, not from assay-based typing. General study outcomes and caveats: The amount of clinical and demographic metadata varied by source and participant and was provided uncurated.

The collaborating institutions used their own protocols to collect whole blood in K2EDTA tubes. For TCRbeta analysis, collaborators shipped samples as frozen whole blood, isolated PBMCs, or DNA extracted from either of those sample types. V loses 5 bases, J loses 0 bases, and the germline ends lie 12 bases apart. The CDR3 measures 15 amino acids from cysteine to phenylalanine. Only the CDR3 DNA is retained, 45 bases long and in frame from the first base. As encoded in the germline V gene, CDR1 is SGHDN while CDR2 is FVKESK. TCRbeta CDR3 regions were amplified from genomic DNA by means of the immunoSEQ Assay, a bias-controlled multiplex PCR. The source study handled its data this way. The number of nucleated cells in each sample was estimated from the amplification of reference gene primers within the assay. To quantify the absolute abundance of each unique TCRbeta CDR3 rearrangement, sequence reads were collapsed and filtered. For each sample, productive Simpson clonality was calculated as the square root of Simpson's diversity index over productive rearrangements. TCRdb mirrors the immuneACCESS table, restricted to in-frame sequences. Some clones are absent from its copies; in checked studies, under half trace to an unresolved V gene, and the reason for the others is unknown. For V, J and clone size, that table is used; D and trimming come from the DNA. The sample includes about 130,000 clones, with approximately 85% observed a single time. The ten top clones hold roughly 4% of the sample.

Sequencing input: peripheral blood. This clonotype originated in a human donor in a cohort sampled during active COVID-19. Rearrangement joined TRBV14 to TRBJ2-3; the D gene lacks a confident call. CDR3 loop: CASSTVRKSTDTQYF. The DNA sequence is TGTGCCAGCAGCACTGTACGCAAAAGCACAGATACGCAGTATTTT. The CDR3 plus the reference TRBV14 and TRBJ2-3 genes for the other parts give the full variable domain: EAGVTQFPSHSVIEKGQTVTLRCDPISGHDNLYWYRRVMGKEIKFLLHFVKESKQDESGMPNNRFLAERTGGTYSTLKVQPAELEDSGVYFCASSTVRKSTDTQYFGPGTRLTVL.